Listed below are T cell receptor beta chains from one sample, sequenced in a study of cytomegalovirus exposure and HLA in healthy donors. Clones were read by immunoSEQ multiplex PCR, and TCRdb kept only the in-frame ones, dropping some. The sample includes some 200,000 clones, 82% of them seen just once. The material sequenced was PBMCs. These receptors were obtained from a woman between 35 and 50 years old in good health and CMV-seronegative. Both conserved end residues are part of each CDR3. The D gene is left open where the match is weak. Size tells how often a clone was seen (once, few, many) or the class of an expanded clone, and some rows leave it out.

d_call,v_call,clone_size,j_call,cdr3_nt,cdr3_aa
TRBD2,TRBV27,-,TRBJ2-7,TGTGCCAGCAGTTCCGGACTAGCGCGCTACGAGCAGTACTTC,CASSSGLARYEQYF
TRBD1,TRBV5-6,-,TRBJ1-2,TGTGCCAGCAGCCGCGGGACAGACTATGGCTACACCTTC,CASSRGTDYGYTF
TRBD1,TRBV28,few,TRBJ1-4,TGTGCCAGCAGACGGGGCAGGGGGCGCTCGGCTAATGAAAAACTGTTTTTT,CASRRGRGRSANEKLFF
TRBD1,TRBV30,-,TRBJ1-2,TGTGCCTGGAGTCCTCGGACAGGGGGGCTAAATGGCTACACCTTC,CAWSPRTGGLNGYTF
-,TRBV19,-,TRBJ2-7,TGTGCCAGTAGCGGGATTGGGTACGAGCAGTACTTC,CASSGIGYEQYF
TRBD1,TRBV6-6,-,TRBJ2-7,TGTGCCAGCAGTTACCCGGGACAGGGAGGCGAGCAGTACTTC,CASSYPGQGGEQYF
TRBD2,TRBV4-1,-,TRBJ2-2,TGCGCCAGCTCTAGACTAGCGGGAGGGCCCGGGGAGCTGTTTTTT,CASSRLAGGPGELFF
-,TRBV10-3,-,TRBJ1-1,TGTGCCATCACTGACAGGCTACGCACTGAAGCTTTCTTT,CAITDRLRTEAFF
-,TRBV20-1,few,TRBJ1-1,TGCAGTGCTAGGAAAAACAGGGATTCTTTCTTT,CSARKNRDSFF
-,TRBV21-1,once,TRBJ1-5,TGTGCCAGCAGCAACGGTCCTCTTGGTAGCAATCAGCCCCAGCATTTT,CASSNGPLGSNQPQHF
-,TRBV6-4,few,TRBJ2-1,TGTGCCAGCAGTGACTCGTTGTCGAATGAGCAGTTCTTC,CASSDSLSNEQFF
TRBD2,TRBV10-1,once,TRBJ2-3,TGCGCCAGCGGAGGACTAGCGGGAAGCGCAGATACGCAGTATTTT,CASGGLAGSADTQYF
TRBD1,TRBV29-1,-,TRBJ1-5,TGCAGCGGCGACGTCGAAAGGGACAGGGGTGGAATGAGCAATCAGCCCCAGCATTTT,CSGDVERDRGGMSNQPQHF
-,TRBV15,once,TRBJ2-2,TGTGCCACCAGCAGAGTTGAGGGTCGGCACACCGGGGAGCTGTTTTTT,CATSRVEGRHTGELFF